These T cell receptor beta chains were read from a single sample in a study of beta chain features in type 1 diabetes. Sequenced by immunoSEQ multiplex PCR; TCRdb stores in-frame clones only, minus some. The table has about 700,000 clones, about an eighth seen once; the top ten hold about 0.02%. The sequenced sample was naive CD4+ T cells from blood. These receptors originate from a man younger than 35 with type 1 diabetes. The conserved cysteine and the conserved F or W are not part of the CDR3 here. Fields, in order: clone size, V gene, J gene, CDR3 protein. The listing skips clone size in some rows; elsewhere it reads once, few, many or a size class.

>NA|TRBV2|TRBJ1-5
ASSTRTVQPQH
>NA|TRBV5-1|TRBJ2-6
ASSLEGQNSGANVLT
>NA|TRBV25-1|TRBJ1-2
ASGRQGFWGYT
>NA|TRBV9|TRBJ2-2
ASSVDGPGVGELF
>NA|TRBV6-6|TRBJ2-7
AAAPRGQALYEQY
>few|TRBV10-3|TRBJ1-1
AIMMGTEAF
>few|TRBV28|TRBJ1-2
ASTVGTGNGYT
>few|TRBV25-1|TRBJ1-2
ASSTPGAYGYT
>few|TRBV6-5|TRBJ2-5
ASSTGRRGRETQY
>few|TRBV7-7|TRBJ2-1
ASSPWDSRYNEQF
>few|TRBV15|TRBJ1-1
ATSNRGRHTEAF
>NA|TRBV2|TRBJ1-6
ASSEWQVNSPLH
>NA|TRBV7-9|TRBJ2-4
ASSLGPQRGGKNIQY
>few|TRBV19|TRBJ2-1
ASSPTGGPGNEQF
>NA|TRBV10-2|TRBJ2-1
ASGMRSYNEQF
>NA|TRBV20-1|TRBJ2-5
SAEQGETQY
>NA|TRBV25-1|TRBJ1-4
ASSENSGELF
>few|TRBV10-3|TRBJ2-7
AINWGGQVAEQY
>NA|TRBV5-1|TRBJ2-2
ASSTGLNTGELF
>NA|TRBV27|TRBJ1-1
ASSTQGFTEAF
>NA|TRBV2|TRBJ1-5
ASSATYSNQPQH
>NA|TRBV6-5|TRBJ2-7
ASSYSSGSSYEQY
>NA|TRBV20-1|TRBJ1-1
SASRLEAF
>few|TRBV28|TRBJ1-2
ASRLTSGEANYGYT
>few|TRBV18|TRBJ2-5
ASSPGTGGFQETQY
>NA|TRBV5-1|TRBJ2-5
ASSLGGAATGETQY
>NA|TRBV5-1|TRBJ2-7
ASSPGTYYEQY
>few|TRBV27|TRBJ2-5
ASSLNGETQY
>NA|TRBV5-1|TRBJ1-1
ASSFTPNTEAF
>few|TRBV29-1|TRBJ1-1
SVELDRGGTEAF
>NA|TRBV5-4|TRBJ1-2
ASSPEGGAYRDGYT
>few|TRBV7-9|TRBJ2-3
ASSLGLLETDTQY
>few|TRBV29-1|TRBJ2-3
SVEAGATDTQY
>few|TRBV7-9|TRBJ1-1
ASSLATGSSF
>few|TRBV7-8|TRBJ1-1
ASSANINTEAF
>NA|TRBV7-2|TRBJ2-3
ANSLEPADTQY
>few|TRBV19|TRBJ2-1
ASAAGGSYNEQF
>few|TRBV30|TRBJ2-6
AWTHRGRGTGANVLT
>NA|TRBV6-6|TRBJ2-1
ASSRVGNEQF
>few|TRBV30|TRBJ1-5
AWSTTVNQPQH
>NA|TRBV29-1|TRBJ2-2
SGQGTGELF
>NA|TRBV30|TRBJ1-2
AWSASGTFGYT
>NA|TRBV27|TRBJ2-5
ASSFRTGGTPGTQY
>NA|TRBV11-2|TRBJ1-4
ASTSPDSHEKLF
>few|TRBV7-2|TRBJ1-2
ASSQGQDRGYT
>NA|TRBV6-6|TRBJ2-1
ASSPLGEVEGNEQF
>few|TRBV12-5|TRBJ1-5
ASGSSYGTGSSNQPQH
>NA|TRBV6-1|TRBJ1-1
ASSEIGRSEAF
>NA|TRBV7-2|TRBJ2-7
ASSGQGASYEQY
>few|TRBV5-1|TRBJ1-5
ASSLEGLGYQPQH
>few|TRBV10-3|TRBJ1-2
AISQAGDYGYT